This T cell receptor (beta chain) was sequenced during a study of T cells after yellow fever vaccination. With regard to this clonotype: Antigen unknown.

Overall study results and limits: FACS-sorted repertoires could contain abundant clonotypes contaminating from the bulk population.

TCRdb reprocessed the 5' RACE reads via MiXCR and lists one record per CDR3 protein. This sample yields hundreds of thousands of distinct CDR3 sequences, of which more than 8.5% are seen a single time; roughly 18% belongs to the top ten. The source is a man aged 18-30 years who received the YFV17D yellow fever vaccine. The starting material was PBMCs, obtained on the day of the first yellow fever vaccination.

In DNA, the CDR3 is TGTGCCAGCAGTGATGGAGTACACTACGAGCAGTACTTC. Its protein product is CASSDGVHYEQYF. The V and J genes are TRBV6-6 and TRBJ2-7; D uncertain. CDR1 MNHNY and CDR2 SVGAGI come from the germline V gene (reference sequence). The CDR3 runs to 13 residues. V dropped 5 bases and J dropped 3 bases, with 11 bases sitting between them.